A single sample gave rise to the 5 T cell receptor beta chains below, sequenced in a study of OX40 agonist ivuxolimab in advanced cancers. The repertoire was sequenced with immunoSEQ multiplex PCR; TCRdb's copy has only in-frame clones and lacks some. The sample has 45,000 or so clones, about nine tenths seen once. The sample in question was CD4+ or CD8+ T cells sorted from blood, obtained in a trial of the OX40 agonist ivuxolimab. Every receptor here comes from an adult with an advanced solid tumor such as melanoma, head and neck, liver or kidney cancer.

CDR3 nucleotides: TGTGCCAGCAGCTTAGGGACTAGTATAGTTTATGAGCAGTTCTTC. Translating gives CASSLGTSIVYEQFF. The V gene is TRBV11-3, the J gene TRBJ2-1; 7 bases line up with TRBD2. Germline V gene sequence: CDR1 SGHNT, CDR2 YENEEA. J was trimmed by 8 bases and V by 1 base; bases with no gene match: 8. The CDR3 sequence is 15 residues long. Complete variable domain (other parts from reference TRBV11-3 and TRBJ2-1): EAGVVQSPRYKIIEKKQPVAFWCNPISGHNTLYWYLQNLGQGPELLIRYENEEAVDDSQLPKDRFSAERLKGVDSTLKIQPAELGDSAVYLCASSLGTSIVYEQFFGPGTRLTVL.

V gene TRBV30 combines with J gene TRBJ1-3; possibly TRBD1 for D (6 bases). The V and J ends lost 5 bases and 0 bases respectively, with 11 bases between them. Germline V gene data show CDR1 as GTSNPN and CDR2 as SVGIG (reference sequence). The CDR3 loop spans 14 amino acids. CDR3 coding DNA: TGTGCCTGGGGGGGGGCGTTCTCTGGAAACACCATATATTTT. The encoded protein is CAWGGAFSGNTIYF.

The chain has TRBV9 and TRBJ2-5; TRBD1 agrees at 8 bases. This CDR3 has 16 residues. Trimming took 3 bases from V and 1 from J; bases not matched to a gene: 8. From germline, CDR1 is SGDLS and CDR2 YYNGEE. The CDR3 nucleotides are TGTGCCAGCAGCGGACAGGGGCCCCCAAGCCAAGAGACCCAGTACTTC. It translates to CASSGQGPPSQETQYF.

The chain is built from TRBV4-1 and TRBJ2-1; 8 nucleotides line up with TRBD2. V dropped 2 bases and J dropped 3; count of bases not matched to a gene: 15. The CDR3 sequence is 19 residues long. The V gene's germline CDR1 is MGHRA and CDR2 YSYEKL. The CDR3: CASSQLLRGGPYYYNEQFF. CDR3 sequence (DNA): TGCGCCAGCAGCCAACTACTACGGGGGGGTCCCTACTACTACAATGAGCAGTTCTTC.

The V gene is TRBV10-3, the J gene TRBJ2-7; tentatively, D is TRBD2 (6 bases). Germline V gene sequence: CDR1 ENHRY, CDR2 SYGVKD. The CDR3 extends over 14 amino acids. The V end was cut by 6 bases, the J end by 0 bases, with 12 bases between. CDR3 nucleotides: TGTGCCATCAGGTGGGGAGGAGGCTCCTACGAGCAGTACTTC. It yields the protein CAIRWGGGSYEQYF.